Given below is one T cell receptor beta chain in context. Its antigen is unidentified. This record belongs to a study of CD8+ T cells in alopecia areata. Study outcomes and limitations: Sequencing of scalp samples also captures resident alphabeta T cells of normal skin. Mice showed clearer TCR sharing than patients did, a gap that was possibly HLA-related.

It was from alopecia areata patients that lesional scalp punch biopsies and peripheral blood were collected. From germline, CDR1 is MNHEY and CDR2 SVGAGI. There are 14 residues in the CDR3. V lost 6 bases and J 5 bases, leaving 16 bases between the germline ends. RNA was isolated and reverse transcribed to cDNA, the sequencing template. Measured with immunoSEQ multiplex PCR; TCRdb has only the in-frame clones, and not every one. The sample contains 100,000 to 150,000 clones, about 49% of which appear only once. This material consisted of CD8+ T cells sorted from blood, taken at week 0. The chain employs TRBV6-5 and TRBJ1-2; a possible D gene is TRBD1 (5 bases). The TCR originated in a human donor with alopecia areata. The CDR3 region has the DNA TGTGCCAGCAGCTCCGTGGGGGATAGATATGGCTACACCTTC. Its translation: CASSSVGDRYGYTF.